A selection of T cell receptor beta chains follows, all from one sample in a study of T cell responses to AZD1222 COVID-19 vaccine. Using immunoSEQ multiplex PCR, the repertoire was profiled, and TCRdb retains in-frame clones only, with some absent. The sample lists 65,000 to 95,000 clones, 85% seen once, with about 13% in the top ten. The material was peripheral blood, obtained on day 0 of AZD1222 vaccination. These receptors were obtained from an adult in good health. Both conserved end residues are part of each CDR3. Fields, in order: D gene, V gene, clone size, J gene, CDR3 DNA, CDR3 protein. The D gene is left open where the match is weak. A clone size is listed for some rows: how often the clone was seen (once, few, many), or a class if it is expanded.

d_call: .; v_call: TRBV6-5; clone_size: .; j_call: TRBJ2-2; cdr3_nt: TGTGCCAGCATAGGGTACACCGGGGAGCTGTTTTTT; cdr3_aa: CASIGYTGELFF
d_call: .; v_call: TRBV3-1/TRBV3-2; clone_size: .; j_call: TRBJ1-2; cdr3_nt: TGTGCCAGCAGCCAAGTTGCAGGGATGGATGGCTACACCTTC; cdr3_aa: CASSQVAGMDGYTF
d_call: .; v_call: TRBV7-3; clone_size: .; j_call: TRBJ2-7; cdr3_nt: TGTGCCAGCAGCCCGGACCCTAACTCCTACGAGCAGTACTTC; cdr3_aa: CASSPDPNSYEQYF
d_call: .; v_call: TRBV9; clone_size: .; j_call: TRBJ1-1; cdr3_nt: TGTGCCAGCAGCACCAATAACGACCCAGTTCTTGAAGCTTTCTTT; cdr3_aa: CASSTNNDPVLEAFF
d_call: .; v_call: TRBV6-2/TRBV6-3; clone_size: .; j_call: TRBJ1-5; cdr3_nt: TGTGCCAGCAGTGGGGGGTATAGCAATCAGCCCCAGCATTTT; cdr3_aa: CASSGGYSNQPQHF
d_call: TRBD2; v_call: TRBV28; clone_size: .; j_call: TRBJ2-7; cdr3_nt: TGTGCCAGCAGTTCTAGCGGGGGCTACTACGAGCAGTACTTC; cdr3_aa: CASSSSGGYYEQYF
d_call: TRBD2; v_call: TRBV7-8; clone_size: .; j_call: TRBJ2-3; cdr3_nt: TGTGCCAGCAGCCCACGGGGGGGCGGGGCAGATACGCAGTATTTT; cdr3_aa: CASSPRGGGADTQYF
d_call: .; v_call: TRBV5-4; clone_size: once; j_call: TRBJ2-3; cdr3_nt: TGTGCCAGCAGCTTGACAGCAGATACGCAGTATTTT; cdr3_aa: CASSLTADTQYF
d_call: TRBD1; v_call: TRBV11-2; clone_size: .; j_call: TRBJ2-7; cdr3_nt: TGTGCCAGCAGCGGGAGGGGACAGGGAAGGCTCGAGCAGTACTTC; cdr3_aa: CASSGRGQGRLEQYF
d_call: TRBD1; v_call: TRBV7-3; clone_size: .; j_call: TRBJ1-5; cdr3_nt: TGTGCCAGCAGCTCCCAGGGGGGCCAGCCCCAGCATTTT; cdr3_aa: CASSSQGGQPQHF
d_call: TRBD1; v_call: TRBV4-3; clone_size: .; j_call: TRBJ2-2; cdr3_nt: TGCGCCAGCAGCCATGGGACAGGGGCCACCGGGGAGCTGTTTTTT; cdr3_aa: CASSHGTGATGELFF
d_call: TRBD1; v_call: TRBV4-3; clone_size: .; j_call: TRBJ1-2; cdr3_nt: TGCGCCAGCAGCCGCGGAGGACAGGGGAATGGCTACACCTTC; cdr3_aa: CASSRGGQGNGYTF
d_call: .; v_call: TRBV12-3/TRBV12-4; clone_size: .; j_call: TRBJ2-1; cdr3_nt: TGTGCCAGCACCCCCCTCGGGGTCGATGAGCAGTTCTTC; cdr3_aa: CASTPLGVDEQFF
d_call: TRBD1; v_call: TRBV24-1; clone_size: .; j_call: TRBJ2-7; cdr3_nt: TGTGCCACCAGTGATCCCGACAGGGCCTACGAGCAGTACTTC; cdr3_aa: CATSDPDRAYEQYF
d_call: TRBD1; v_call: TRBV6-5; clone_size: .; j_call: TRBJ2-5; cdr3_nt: TGTGCCAGCACGGGGACAGCCGAACACTTC; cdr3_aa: CASTGTAEHF
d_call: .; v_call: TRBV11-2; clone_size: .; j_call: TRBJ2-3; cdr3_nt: TGTGCCAGCAGCTTCTTTTACAGGGGCACAGATACGCAGTATTTT; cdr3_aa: CASSFFYRGTDTQYF
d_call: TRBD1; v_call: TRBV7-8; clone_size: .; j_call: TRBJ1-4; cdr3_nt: TGTGCCAGCAGCTTCAGGGGGCGGACAACTAATGAAAAACTGTTTTTT; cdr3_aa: CASSFRGRTTNEKLFF
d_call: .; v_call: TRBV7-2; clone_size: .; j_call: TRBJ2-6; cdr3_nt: TGTGCCAGCAGCTTTACCCCTGCCGGGGCCAACGTCCTGACTTTC; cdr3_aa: CASSFTPAGANVLTF
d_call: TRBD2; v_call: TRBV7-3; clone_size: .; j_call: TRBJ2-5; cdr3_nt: TGTGCCAGCAGCCTCCCCGGGCAACTAGCGGGGGGGTTCCAAGAGACCCAGTACTTC; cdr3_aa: CASSLPGQLAGGFQETQYF
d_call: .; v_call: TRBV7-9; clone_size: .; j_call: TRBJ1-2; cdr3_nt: TGTGCCAGCAATGTATTAATTGAGGCGAACTATGGCTACACCTTC; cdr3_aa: CASNVLIEANYGYTF
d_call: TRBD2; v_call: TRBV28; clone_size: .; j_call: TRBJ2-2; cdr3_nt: TGTGCCAGCAGTTTGTTTTCTATAGGCGGGGGGCAGAACACCGGGGAGCTGTTTTTT; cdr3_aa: CASSLFSIGGGQNTGELFF